These 23 T cell receptor beta chains originate from one sample sequenced in a study of blood T cell repertoires in COVID-19. Clones were sequenced by immunoSEQ multiplex PCR, and TCRdb holds only the in-frame ones, with some missing. The table lists some 68,000 clones, 87% of them singletons. Material: peripheral blood. Every receptor here comes from a woman aged 45-60 years with COVID-19, enrolled during active disease.

The chain combines TRBV11-3 with TRBJ2-2; D is unresolved. CDR1 is SGHNT and CDR2 is YENEEA in the germline V gene. V lost 1 base and J 8 bases, leaving 8 bases between the germline ends. The CDR3 spans 13 residues. The chain's CDR3 is CASSLGAPGELFF. CDR3 bases: TGTGCCAGCAGCTTAGGAGCCCCGGGGGAGCTGTTTTTT.

The J gene is TRBJ2-5, the V gene TRBV28, with TRBD1 identical over 10 bases. The CDR3 extends over 16 amino acids. The J segment lost 4 bases and the V segment lost 6 bases, leaving 11 bases of the junction unmatched. Germline values: CDR1 MDHEN, CDR2 SYDVKM. CDR3 sequence reads: CASSPERQGARETQYF. CDR3 bases: TGTGCCAGCAGCCCTGAGCGACAGGGGGCGCGAGAGACCCAGTACTTC. Supplemented by reference TRBV28 and TRBJ2-5, the full variable domain reads DVKVTQSSRYLVKRTGEKVFLECVQDMDHENMFWYRQDPGLGLRLIYFSYDVKMKEKGDIPEGYSVSREKKERFSLILESASTNQTSMYLCASSPERQGARETQYFGPGTRLLVL.

The rearrangement joins TRBV5-1 to TRBJ2-1, with 8 bases that match TRBD2. CDR1 and CDR2 from the germline V gene are SGHRS and YFSETQ. Trimming removed 4 bases from V and 10 bases from J; junction bases left unmatched: 10. There are 14 residues in the CDR3. DNA of the CDR3: TGCGCCAGCAGCCCACTAGCGGTAGTCGACGAGCAGTTCTTC. Translation gives CASSPLAVVDEQFF.

This clone was seen just once. This rearrangement joins TRBV29-1 to TRBJ2-1, with D possibly TRBD2 on 5 matching bases. The germline V gene encodes CDR1 SQVTM and CDR2 ANQGSEA. This CDR3 has 13 residues. V was clipped by 8 bases and J by 5 bases, with 16 bases between them. The CDR3 protein is CSTLRGSNNEQFF. DNA for the CDR3: TGCAGCACTCTGAGAGGGAGTAACAATGAGCAGTTCTTC.

J is TRBJ2-1 and V is TRBV7-8, with 7 positions matching TRBD2. Germline V gene sequence: CDR1 SGHVS, CDR2 FQNEAQ. The CDR3 runs to 15 residues. Trimming cost V 5 bases and J 5 bases; bases outside gene matches: 9. CDR3 nucleotides: TGTGCCAGCAGCCCCCGGCGGGAGAGGAACAATGAGCAGTTCTTC. It specifies CASSPRRERNNEQFF.

V and J are TRBV5-5 and TRBJ2-7; possibly TRBD2 for D (5 bases). V dropped 2 bases and J dropped 4 bases, with 10 bases sitting between them. CDR1 is SGHKS and CDR2 is YYEKEE in the germline V gene (reference sequence). The CDR3 runs 13 residues. Written as DNA, the CDR3 is TGTGCCAGCAGCTTCGGGGATCGGTACGAGCAGTACTTC. Its translation is CASSFGDRYEQYF.

V usage is TRBV6-5 and J usage is TRBJ2-1, with 7 bases aligning to TRBD1. Germline trimming cut 6 bases from V and 7 bases from J; bases unmatched to any gene: 3. The CDR3 length is 12 residues. Germline values: CDR1 MNHEY, CDR2 SVGAGI. CDR3 sequence (DNA): TGTGCCAGCAGGCTACAGGGGAATGAGCAGTTCTTC. It codes for CASRLQGNEQFF.

The rearrangement links TRBV9 to TRBJ2-7, with D possibly being TRBD1 (5 bases). CDR1 is SGDLS, CDR2 YYNGEE, per germline. The CDR3 runs 13 residues. The germline V and J ends were trimmed by 0 bases and 3 bases, with 7 bases remaining between them. This CDR3 is CASSVGGDYEQYF. CDR3 DNA sequence: TGTGCCAGCAGCGTAGGGGGCGACTACGAGCAGTACTTC.

The gene calls are TRBV28 and TRBJ2-1, with D perhaps matching TRBD2 (5 bases). This CDR3 is built from 17 residues. With 5 bases removed from V and 2 bases from J, the gap between germline ends came to 19 bases. The V gene's germline CDR1 is MDHEN and CDR2 SYDVKM. The CDR3 is CASSPLRASGPYNEQFF. In nucleotides, the CDR3 is TGTGCCAGCAGTCCACTGAGGGCGTCGGGCCCCTACAATGAGCAGTTCTTC. Full variable domain (outside the CDR3, taken from reference TRBV28 and TRBJ2-1): DVKVTQSSRYLVKRTGEKVFLECVQDMDHENMFWYRQDPGLGLRLIYFSYDVKMKEKGDIPEGYSVSREKKERFSLILESASTNQTSMYLCASSPLRASGPYNEQFFGPGTRLTVL.

V usage is TRBV7-8 and J usage is TRBJ1-1; 7 positions match TRBD1. The junction had 13 bases not matched to a gene; V was cut back by 2 bases and J by 4 bases. Germline values: CDR1 SGHVS, CDR2 FQNEAQ. This CDR3 region has 17 residues. CDR3: CASSLLWGQNPFTEAFF. In nucleotides, the CDR3 is TGTGCCAGCAGCTTACTCTGGGGACAGAACCCTTTCACTGAAGCTTTCTTT. The full variable domain, rest sourced from reference TRBV7-8 and TRBJ1-1, is GAGVSQSPRYKVAKRGQDVALRCDPISGHVSLFWYQQALGQGPEFLTYFQNEAQLDKSGLPSDRFFAERPEGSVSTLKIQRTQQEDSAVYLCASSLLWGQNPFTEAFFGQGTRLTVV.

This chain joins TRBV19 and TRBJ2-7; 7 bases are a match to TRBD2. Trimming took 4 bases from V and 3 from J; bases not matched to a gene: 9. Germline values: CDR1 LNHDA, CDR2 SQIVND (reference sequence). The CDR3 contains 15 residues. The CDR3 loop is CASSTSRGLGYEQYF. Written as DNA, the CDR3 is TGTGCCAGTAGTACTTCGCGCGGACTAGGCTACGAGCAGTACTTC.

The chain carries TRBV7-6 and TRBJ2-1; 9 bases match TRBD2. From germline, CDR1 is SGHVS and CDR2 FNYEAQ. The V segment lost 5 bases and the J segment 2 bases; nucleotides outside the gene matches: 7. This CDR3 spans 16 amino acids. CDR3 nucleotide sequence: TGTGCCAGCAGCCAAGTGGCGGGAGGGCCCTACAATGAGCAGTTCTTC. Amino acid sequence: CASSQVAGGPYNEQFF.

The V gene is TRBV9, the J gene TRBJ2-7, with D unresolved. The CDR3 runs to 14 residues. Germline V gives CDR1 SGDLS, CDR2 YYNGEE. V lost 0 bases and J lost 4, with 11 bases in between. This CDR3 reads CASSVGTSDYEQYF. DNA for the CDR3: TGTGCCAGCAGCGTAGGTACTTCCGATTACGAGCAGTACTTC.

This chain links TRBV9 with TRBJ2-1; 9 bases are a match to TRBD1. Germline CDR1 is SGDLS and CDR2 is YYNGEE. Trimming removed 3 bases from V and 0 bases from J; junction bases left unmatched: 10. The CDR3 length is 18 residues. This CDR3 is CASSDSGTGLFSYNEQFF. DNA for the CDR3: TGTGCCAGCAGCGACTCAGGGACAGGGTTGTTCTCCTACAATGAGCAGTTCTTC.

The chain joins TRBV28 to TRBJ1-2; D might be TRBD1 (5 bases). Between the trimmed V and J ends, which lost 6 bases and 11 bases, there was a span of 13 bases. The CDR3 sequence is 11 residues long. Germline V CDR1 and CDR2: MDHEN, SYDVKM. The CDR3 spells CASRRAGRYTF. The CDR3 DNA reads as TGTGCCAGCAGGCGAGCAGGGAGGTACACCTTC.

The rearrangement links TRBV18 to TRBJ2-1, with D maybe TRBD2 (6 bases). V gave up 1 base and J gave up 2 bases, with 18 bases separating them. The CDR3 covers 18 residues. The germline V gene encodes CDR1 KGHSH and CDR2 LQKENI. In DNA form, the CDR3 reads TGTGCCAGCTCACCACGTAGAAGCGGGCAGGGAACCTACAATGAGCAGTTCTTC. Translated, it gives CASSPRRSGQGTYNEQFF.

This clone was counted a few times. The V gene is TRBV9, the J gene TRBJ1-1, with TRBD1 as a possible D gene (6 bases). This CDR3 is built from 15 residues. The V and J ends lost 0 bases and 4 bases respectively, with 13 bases between them. Germline V gene sequence: CDR1 SGDLS, CDR2 YYNGEE. The CDR3 is CASSVEAGVATEAFF. In DNA, the CDR3 is TGTGCCAGCAGCGTAGAAGCAGGGGTGGCCACTGAAGCTTTCTTT. Based on the CDR3 plus reference TRBV9 and TRBJ1-1, the full variable domain is DSGVTQTPKHLITATGQRVTLRCSPRSGDLSVYWYQQSLDQGLQFLIQYYNGEERAKGNILERFSAQQFPDLHSELNLSSLELGDSALYFCASSVEAGVATEAFFGQGTRLTVV.

The chain is built from TRBV9 and TRBJ1-2; D might be TRBD1 (6 bases). V was shortened by 0 bases and J by 5 bases, with 14 bases between the two germline ends. This CDR3 spans 15 amino acids. Germline loops: CDR1 SGDLS, CDR2 YYNGEE. CDR3 sequence (DNA): TGTGCCAGCAGCGTAGAGCAGGGGCCCGCGTATGGCTACACCTTC. Amino acids: CASSVEQGPAYGYTF.

This chain connects TRBV6-6 to TRBJ2-3; D perhaps matches TRBD2 (6 bases). The germline V and J ends were trimmed by 0 bases and 4 bases, with 14 bases remaining between them. Germline lookup yields CDR1 MNHNY and CDR2 SVGAGI (reference sequence). The CDR3 loop spans 16 amino acids. CDR3 in DNA: TGTGCCAGCAGTTACTCAATCGGGAGTGGCGCAGATACGCAGTATTTT. Translated, it gives CASSYSIGSGADTQYF.

The gene calls are TRBV7-3 and TRBJ1-1, with 7 bases aligning to TRBD1. This CDR3 comprises 16 residues. The germline CDR1 and CDR2 sequences are SGHTA and FQGTGA. V lost 6 bases to trimming and J lost 1 base; unmatched junction nucleotides: 11. The CDR3 DNA is TGTGCCAGCAGAGCTACAGGGGTCGGAGGGAACACTGAAGCTTTCTTT. It translates to CASRATGVGGNTEAFF. Complete variable domain (other parts from reference TRBV7-3 and TRBJ1-1): GAGVSQTPSNKVTEKGKYVELRCDPISGHTALYWYRQSLGQGPEFLIYFQGTGAADDSGLPNDRFFAVRPEGSVSTLKIQRTERGDSAVYLCASRATGVGGNTEAFFGQGTRLTVV.

The V gene is TRBV3-1 (or the pseudogene TRBV3-2), the J gene TRBJ2-5; 10 bases are a match to TRBD2. V shed 5 bases, J shed 1 base, and the junction held 4 bases outside the gene matches. The CDR3 is 15 residues long. The germline CDR1 and CDR2 sequences are LGHDT and YNNKEL (reference sequence). CDR3 loop: CASSLRTSGQETQYF. CDR3 coding DNA: TGTGCCAGCAGCTTACGGACTAGCGGCCAAGAGACCCAGTACTTC.

As to this clone: Other DNA sequences in this sample translate to the same CDR3. The V call is TRBV7-9, the J call TRBJ2-2; 8 positions agree with TRBD1. Germline V CDR1 and CDR2: SEHNR, FQNEAQ (reference sequence). J lost 1 base, V lost 5 bases, and 3 bases had no gene match. This CDR3 is 15 amino acids long. In DNA form, the CDR3 reads TGTGCCAGCAGCCTAGGGACAGGGAACACCGGGGAGCTGTTTTTT. Protein sequence: CASSLGTGNTGELFF.

A single count supports this clone. An end of the junction differs from the germline gene, which may be a read error. The rearrangement uses TRBV7-7 and TRBJ2-2, with 8 bases identical to TRBD2. Germline V gene data show CDR1 as SSHAT and CDR2 as FNYEAQ (reference sequence). The CDR3 is 15 residues long. The CDR3 loop is CASSPSGRGTGELFF. The CDR3 DNA reads as TGTGCTAGCAGCCCCAGCGGGAGAGGCACCGGGGAGCTGTTTTTT.